This TCR beta chain was sequenced during a study of identifying expanded T cells in peripheral blood. Study findings and constraints: Across healthy donors, higher total template counts meant significantly greater approximately two-week count variance.

After removal of 3 bases from V and 1 base from J, the junction contained 4 bases not matched to a gene. CDR1 GTSNPN and CDR2 SVGIG come from the germline V gene (reference sequence). This CDR3 contains 15 residues. The table came from immunoSEQ multiplex PCR; TCRdb's copy has only in-frame clones and leaves some out. The table shows around 90,000 clones, with about 87% occurring only once. Notes on this clone: The antigen is unknown.

No infections or other immune events were documented during collection. This chain connects TRBV30 to TRBJ1-1; 11 bases match TRBD1. The sample taken for sequencing was blood. The sequence was obtained from a person aged 18 to 75 in good health. Here the CDR3 DNA reads TGTGCCTGGAGCCAAGGGACAGGGGGGAACACTGAAGCTTTCTTT. Translation gives CAWSQGTGGNTEAFF.